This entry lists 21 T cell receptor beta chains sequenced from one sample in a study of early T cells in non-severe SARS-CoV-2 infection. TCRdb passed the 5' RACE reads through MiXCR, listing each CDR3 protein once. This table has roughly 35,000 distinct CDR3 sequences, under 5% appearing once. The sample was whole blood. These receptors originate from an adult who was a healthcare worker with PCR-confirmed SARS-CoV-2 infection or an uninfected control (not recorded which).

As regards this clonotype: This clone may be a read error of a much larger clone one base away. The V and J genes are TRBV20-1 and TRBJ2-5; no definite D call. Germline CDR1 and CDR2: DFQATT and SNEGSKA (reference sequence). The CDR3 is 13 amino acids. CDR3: CSARARLQETKYF. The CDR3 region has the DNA TGCAGTGCTAGAGCGCGACTTCAAGAGACCAAGTACTTC.

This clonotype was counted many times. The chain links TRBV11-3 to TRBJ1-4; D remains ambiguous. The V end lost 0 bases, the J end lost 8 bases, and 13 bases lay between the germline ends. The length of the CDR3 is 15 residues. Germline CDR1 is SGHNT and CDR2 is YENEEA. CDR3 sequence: CASSLDGERTEKLFF. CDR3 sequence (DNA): TGTGCCAGCAGCTTAGACGGCGAGCGGACGGAAAAACTGTTTTTT. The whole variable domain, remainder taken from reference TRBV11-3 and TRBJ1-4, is EAGVVQSPRYKIIEKKQPVAFWCNPISGHNTLYWYLQNLGQGPELLIRYENEEAVDDSQLPKDRFSAERLKGVDSTLKIQPAELGDSAVYLCASSLDGERTEKLFFGSGTQLSVL.

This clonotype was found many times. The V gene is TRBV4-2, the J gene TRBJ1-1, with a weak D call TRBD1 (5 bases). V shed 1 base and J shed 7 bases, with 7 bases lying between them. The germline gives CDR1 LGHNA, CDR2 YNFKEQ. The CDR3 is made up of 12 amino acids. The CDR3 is CASSQGDYEAFF. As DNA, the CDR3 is TGTGCCAGCAGCCAAGGGGACTATGAAGCTTTCTTT.

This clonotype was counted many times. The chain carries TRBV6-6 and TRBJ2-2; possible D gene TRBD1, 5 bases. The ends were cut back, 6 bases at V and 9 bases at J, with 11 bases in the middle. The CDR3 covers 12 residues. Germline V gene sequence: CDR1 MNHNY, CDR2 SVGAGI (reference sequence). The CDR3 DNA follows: TGTGCCAGCAGCCTAGGGGATTGGGAGCTGTTTTTT. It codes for CASSLGDWELFF.

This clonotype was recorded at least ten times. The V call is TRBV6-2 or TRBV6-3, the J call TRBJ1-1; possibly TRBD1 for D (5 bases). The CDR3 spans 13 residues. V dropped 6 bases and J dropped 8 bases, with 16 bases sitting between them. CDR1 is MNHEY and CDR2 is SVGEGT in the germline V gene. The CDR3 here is CASSLLTTDEAFF. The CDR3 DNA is TGTGCCAGCAGCCTATTGACGACAGACGAAGCTTTCTTT.

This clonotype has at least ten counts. Written as DNA, the CDR3 is TGTGCCAGCAGAGCCTCTGAGGGACTATCCGGCAATGAGCAGTTCTTC. Protein: CASRASEGLSGNEQFF. The chain links TRBV9 to TRBJ2-1, with TRBD2 matching 7 bases. Trimming cost V 5 bases and J 6 bases; bases outside gene matches: 14. Germline-derived CDR1 and CDR2 are SGDLS and YYNGEE. This CDR3 has 16 amino acids.

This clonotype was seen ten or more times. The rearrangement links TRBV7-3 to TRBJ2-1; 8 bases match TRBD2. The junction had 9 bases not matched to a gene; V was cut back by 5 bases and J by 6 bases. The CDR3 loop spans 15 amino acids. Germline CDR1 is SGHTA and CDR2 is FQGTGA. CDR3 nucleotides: TGTGCCAGCAGCCTCATTTCGGGGACTAGCAATGAGCAGTTCTTC. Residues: CASSLISGTSNEQFF.

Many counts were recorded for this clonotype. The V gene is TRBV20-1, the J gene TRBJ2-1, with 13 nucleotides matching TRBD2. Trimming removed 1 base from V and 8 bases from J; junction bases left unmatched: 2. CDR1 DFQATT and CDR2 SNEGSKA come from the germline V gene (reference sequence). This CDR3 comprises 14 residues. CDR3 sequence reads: CSARGTSGSYEQFF. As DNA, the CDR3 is TGCAGTGCTAGAGGGACTAGCGGGAGCTATGAGCAGTTCTTC.

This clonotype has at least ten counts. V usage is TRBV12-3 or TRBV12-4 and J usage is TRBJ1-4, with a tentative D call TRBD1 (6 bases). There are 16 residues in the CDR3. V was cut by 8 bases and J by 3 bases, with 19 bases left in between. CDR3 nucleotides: TGTGCCAGCCGCCGAGGGGGTGGGAGCCCTAATGAAAAACTGTTTTTT. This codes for CASRRGGGSPNEKLFF.

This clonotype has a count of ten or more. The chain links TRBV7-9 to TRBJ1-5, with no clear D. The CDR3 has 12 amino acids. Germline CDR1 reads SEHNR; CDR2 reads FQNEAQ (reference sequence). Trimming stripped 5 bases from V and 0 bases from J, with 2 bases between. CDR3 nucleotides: TGTGCCAGCAGCGTTAGCAATCAGCCCCAGCATTTT. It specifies CASSVSNQPQHF. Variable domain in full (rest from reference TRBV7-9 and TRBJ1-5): DTGVSQNPRHKITKRGQNVTFRCDPISEHNRLYWYRQTLGQGPEFLTYFQNEAQLEKSRLLSDRFSAERPKGSFSTLEIQRTEQGDSAMYLCASSVSNQPQHFGDGTRLSIL.

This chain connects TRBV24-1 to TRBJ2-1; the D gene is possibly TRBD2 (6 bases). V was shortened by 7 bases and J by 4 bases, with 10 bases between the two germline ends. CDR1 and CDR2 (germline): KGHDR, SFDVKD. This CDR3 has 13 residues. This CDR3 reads CATSVAEYNEQFF. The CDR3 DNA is TGTGCCACCAGCGTAGCGGAGTACAATGAGCAGTTCTTC.

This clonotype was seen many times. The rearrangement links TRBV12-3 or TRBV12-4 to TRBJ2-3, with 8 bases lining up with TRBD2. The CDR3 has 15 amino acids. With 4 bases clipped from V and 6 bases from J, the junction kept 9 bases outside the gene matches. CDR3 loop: CASSSRTSRLDTQYF. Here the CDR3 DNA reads TGTGCCAGCAGTTCCCGGACTAGCCGGCTCGATACGCAGTATTTT.

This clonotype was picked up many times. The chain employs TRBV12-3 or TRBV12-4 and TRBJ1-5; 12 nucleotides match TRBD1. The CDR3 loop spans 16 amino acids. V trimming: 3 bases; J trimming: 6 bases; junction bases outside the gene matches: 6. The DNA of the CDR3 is TGTGCCAGCAGTTTTTATGGGACAGGGGGCGTTCAGCCCCAGCATTTT. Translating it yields CASSFYGTGGVQPQHF.

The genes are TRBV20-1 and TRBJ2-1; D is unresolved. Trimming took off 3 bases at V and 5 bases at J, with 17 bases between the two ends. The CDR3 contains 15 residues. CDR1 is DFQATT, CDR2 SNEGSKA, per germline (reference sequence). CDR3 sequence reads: CSASRYEVENNEQFF. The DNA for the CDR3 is TGCAGTGCTAGTCGGTACGAGGTAGAAAACAATGAGCAGTTCTTC.

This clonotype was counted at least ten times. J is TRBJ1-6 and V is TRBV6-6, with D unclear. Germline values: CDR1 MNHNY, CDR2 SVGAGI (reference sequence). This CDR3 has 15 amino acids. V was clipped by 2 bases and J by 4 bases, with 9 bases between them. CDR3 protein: CASSYRAEYNSPLHF. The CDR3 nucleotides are TGTGCCAGCAGTTACCGGGCAGAATATAATTCACCCCTCCACTTT.

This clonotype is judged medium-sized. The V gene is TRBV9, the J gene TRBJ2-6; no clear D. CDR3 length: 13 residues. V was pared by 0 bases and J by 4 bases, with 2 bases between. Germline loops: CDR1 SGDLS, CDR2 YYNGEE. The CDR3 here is CASSVEGANVLTF. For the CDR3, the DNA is TGTGCCAGCAGCGTAGAAGGGGCCAACGTCCTGACTTTC.

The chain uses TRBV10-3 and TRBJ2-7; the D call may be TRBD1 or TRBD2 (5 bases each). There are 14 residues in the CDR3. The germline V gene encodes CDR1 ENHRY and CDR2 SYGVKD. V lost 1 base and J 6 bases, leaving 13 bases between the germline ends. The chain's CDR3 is CAISEFERGTEQYF. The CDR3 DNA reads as TGTGCCATCAGTGAGTTTGAGAGGGGAACCGAGCAGTACTTC.

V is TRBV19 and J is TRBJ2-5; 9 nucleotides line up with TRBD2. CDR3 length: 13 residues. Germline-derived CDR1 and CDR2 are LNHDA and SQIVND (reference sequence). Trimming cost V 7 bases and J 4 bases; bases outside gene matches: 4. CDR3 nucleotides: TGTGCCAGTAAGAGTAGCGGGAGAGAGACCCAGTACTTC. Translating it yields CASKSSGRETQYF.

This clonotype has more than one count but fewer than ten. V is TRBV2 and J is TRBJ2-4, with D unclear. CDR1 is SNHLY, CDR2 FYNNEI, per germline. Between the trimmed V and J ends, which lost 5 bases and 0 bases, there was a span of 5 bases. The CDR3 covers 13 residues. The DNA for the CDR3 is TGTGCCAGCAGTAGTGGAGCCAAAAACATTCAGTACTTC. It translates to CASSSGAKNIQYF.

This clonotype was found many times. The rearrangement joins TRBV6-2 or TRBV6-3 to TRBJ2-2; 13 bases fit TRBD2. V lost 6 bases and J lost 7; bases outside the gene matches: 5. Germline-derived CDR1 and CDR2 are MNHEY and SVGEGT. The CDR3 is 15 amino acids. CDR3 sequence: CASSLGLAGVGELFF. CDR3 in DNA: TGTGCCAGCAGCCTCGGACTAGCGGGAGTCGGGGAGCTGTTTTTT.

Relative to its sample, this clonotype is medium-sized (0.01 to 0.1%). The CDR3: CASSPAQGTNYGYTF. The DNA of the CDR3 is TGCGCCAGCAGCCCGGCACAGGGAACTAACTATGGCTACACCTTC. This chain links TRBV4-3 with TRBJ1-2, with D tentatively TRBD1 (6 bases). CDR3 length equals 15 residues. Trimming pared 4 bases from V and 0 bases from J, leaving 12 bases between. Germline CDR1 LGHNA, CDR2 YSLEER.